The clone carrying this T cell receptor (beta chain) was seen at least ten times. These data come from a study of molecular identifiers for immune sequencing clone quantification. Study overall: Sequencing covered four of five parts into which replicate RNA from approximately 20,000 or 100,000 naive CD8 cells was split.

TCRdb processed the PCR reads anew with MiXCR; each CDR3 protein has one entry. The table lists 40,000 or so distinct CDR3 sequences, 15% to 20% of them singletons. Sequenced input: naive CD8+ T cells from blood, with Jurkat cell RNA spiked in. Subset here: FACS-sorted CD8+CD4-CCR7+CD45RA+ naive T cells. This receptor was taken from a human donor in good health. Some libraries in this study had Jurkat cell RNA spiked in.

The CDR3 loop reads CASSIASRNTGELFF. CDR3 nucleotide sequence: TGTGCCAGTAGTATAGCGAGCAGGAACACCGGGGAGCTGTTTTTT. The V and J genes are TRBV19 and TRBJ2-2; D is uncertain. Germline V lookup: CDR1 LNHDA, CDR2 SQIVND (reference sequence). The V end lost 1 base, the J end lost 1 base, and 7 bases lay between the germline ends. CDR3 length: 15 amino acids.